Listed below are T cell receptor beta chains from one sample, sequenced in a study of blood T cell repertoires in COVID-19. Assay: immunoSEQ multiplex PCR; the TCRdb copy retains only in-frame clones and omits some. The profile shows about 370,000 clones, 89% of them singletons. Input material: peripheral blood. The receptors come from a woman younger than 45 with COVID-19, enrolled during active disease. Each CDR3 is given with its conserved first and last residue. D genes are given only for firm matches. Clone size is shown for a subset of rows, as once, few, many or a class of expanded clone.

j_call | d_call | clone_size | cdr3_length | v_call | cdr3_nt | cdr3_aa
TRBJ1-1 | - | - | 15 | TRBV28 | TGTGCCAGCAGTTTCGTCGCAGGCCTCCACACTGAAGCTTTCTTT | CASSFVAGLHTEAFF
TRBJ2-1 | TRBD2 | once | 16 | TRBV7-2 | TGTGCCAGCAGCTTAGTTAGAAGGAGCGGGGGAGGTGAGCAGTTCTTC | CASSLVRRSGGGEQFF
TRBJ2-1 | - | once | 11 | TRBV3-1/TRBV3-2 | TGTGCCAGCAGCCAAGCGTATGAGCAGTTCTTC | CASSQAYEQFF
TRBJ1-4 | - | - | 11 | TRBV12-3/TRBV12-4 | TGTGCCAGCAGCCCCTCCCGGGGACTGTTTTTT | CASSPSRGLFF
TRBJ2-3 | - | - | 16 | TRBV11-3 | TGTGCCAGCAGCTTAGGGGGAGGTACCTACACAGATACGCAGTATTTT | CASSLGGGTYTDTQYF
TRBJ2-3 | - | - | 15 | TRBV28 | TGTGCCAGCAGCCCCCAGGGTTCTCGCACAGATACGCAGTATTTT | CASSPQGSRTDTQYF
TRBJ1-1 | TRBD1 | - | 15 | TRBV7-8 | TGTGCCAGCAGCTTGTCAGGGGGCACCAACACTGAAGCTTTCTTT | CASSLSGGTNTEAFF
TRBJ2-2 | TRBD1 | - | 16 | TRBV4-1 | TGCGCCAGCAGCCAAGCCGGGACAGCGAACACCGGGGAGCTGTTTTTT | CASSQAGTANTGELFF
TRBJ1-2 | TRBD1 | - | 15 | TRBV10-3 | TGTGCCATCAGGCCAGGGGGCTCGTCGGGCTATGGCTACACCTTC | CAIRPGGSSGYGYTF
TRBJ1-2 | - | - | 14 | TRBV2 | TGTGCCAGCAGTGAAGGGGGCGGAGTGGATGGCTACACCTTC | CASSEGGGVDGYTF
TRBJ1-5 | - | - | 14 | TRBV28 | TGTGCCAGCAGTCCTGGACAAAACAATCAGCCCCAGCATTTT | CASSPGQNNQPQHF
TRBJ2-2 | TRBD2 | - | 14 | TRBV28 | TGTGCCAGCGGAGCGGGAGGGCCCCCCGGGGAGCTGTTTTTT | CASGAGGPPGELFF
TRBJ2-3 | - | - | 18 | TRBV4-1 | TGCGCCAGCAGCCCCATTGGGGCCCGCCGGAGTAGCACAGATACGCAGTATTTT | CASSPIGARRSSTDTQYF
TRBJ2-3 | TRBD2 | - | 15 | TRBV19 | TGTGCCAGTAGTTGGGCGGGAGGGAGCACAGATACGCAGTATTTT | CASSWAGGSTDTQYF
TRBJ1-2 | - | - | 14 | TRBV6-6 | TGTGCCAGCAGTTACGAGGGGGGGGACTATGGCTACACCTTC | CASSYEGGDYGYTF
TRBJ1-1 | - | once | 12 | TRBV11-3 | TGTGCCAGCAGCCCCCGGGGGACTGAAGCTTTCTTT | CASSPRGTEAFF
TRBJ2-2 | - | - | 11 | TRBV6-5 | TGTGCCAGCAGTCGCACCGGGGAGCTGTTTTTT | CASSRTGELFF
TRBJ2-2 | - | - | 15 | TRBV6-5 | TGTGCCAGCAGTTATTTGGTTAGAGCGGCTGGGGAGCTGTTTTTT | CASSYLVRAAGELFF
TRBJ2-3 | - | - | 12 | TRBV27 | TGTGCCAGCGGGGAGTGGATAGATACGCAGTATTTT | CASGEWIDTQYF
TRBJ1-5 | - | - | 16 | TRBV2 | TGTGCCAGCAGTGGAGACAGGAGTTATAGCAATCAGCCCCAGCATTTT | CASSGDRSYSNQPQHF
TRBJ2-5 | - | - | 17 | TRBV5-1 | TGCGCCAGCAGCTTGGTAGGGCAGGGGCTTGCCCATGGGACCCAGTACTTC | CASSLVGQGLAHGTQYF
TRBJ2-3 | TRBD2 | - | 18 | TRBV27 | TGTGCCAGCAGTATGACCGCCGGACTAGCGGGGGACACAGATACGCAGTATTTT | CASSMTAGLAGDTDTQYF
TRBJ2-3 | - | - | 15 | TRBV24-1 | TGTGCCACCAGTGGGGTGAGCGGCTACACAGATACGCAGTATTTT | CATSGVSGYTDTQYF
TRBJ1-1 | TRBD1 | once | 17 | TRBV7-9 | TGTGCCAGCAGCTCCAAGTCTGGGACAGGGGCGTCCAGTGAAGCTTTCTTT | CASSSKSGTGASSEAFF
TRBJ2-3 | TRBD1 | - | 16 | TRBV15 | TGTGCCACCAGCCCCCGGACAGGGGGGAGCACAGATACGCAGTATTTT | CATSPRTGGSTDTQYF
TRBJ2-4 | - | - | 13 | TRBV7-2 | TGTGCCAGCAGCTTGGAACTGAGGCAGGGTTGGGACTTC | CASSLELRQGWDF
TRBJ1-1 | - | - | 15 | TRBV6-1 | TGTGCCAGCAGTGAAGGGTACAGGGCGGGCACTGAAGCTTTCTTT | CASSEGYRAGTEAFF
TRBJ1-2 | TRBD1 | - | 13 | TRBV12-3/TRBV12-4 | TGTGCCAGCAGCTCGGATACAGGGGCCGGTTGCACCTTC | CASSSDTGAGCTF
TRBJ2-1 | - | - | 19 | TRBV11-2 | TGTGCCAGCAGCAAGCTCCAAGTAGTAGGGCGGGGTTCCTACAATGAGCAGTTCTTC | CASSKLQVVGRGSYNEQFF
TRBJ2-5 | TRBD2 | few | 14 | TRBV4-2 | TGTGCCAGCAGCGCTGAGACTAGCGGAGAGACCCAGTACTTC | CASSAETSGETQYF
TRBJ1-5 | - | once | 13 | TRBV6-2/TRBV6-3 | TGTGCCAGCAGTCACCACGGGAATCAGCCCCAGCATTTT | CASSHHGNQPQHF
TRBJ2-5 | - | - | 12 | TRBV7-9 | TGTGCCAGCAGCGCGTCCCGGGAGACCCAGTACTTC | CASSASRETQYF